Presented here are 22 T cell receptor beta chains from one specimen sequenced in a study of low-dose radiotherapy and immunotherapy resistance in tumors. The time point is: before trial treatment. With TRAV- and TRBV-specific primers, first-strand cDNA was made, covering the alpha and beta chains. With a V-primer adapter and a constant-region primer, TCRs were amplified for 20 PCR cycles. One entry per CDR3 protein results from TCRdb running MiXCR on the reads. The sample has roughly 39,000 distinct CDR3 sequences, around 30% seen once. This material consisted of PBMCs, taken before treatment. All receptors come from a male donor with gallbladder cancer.

This clonotype was observed at least ten times. The chain is built from TRBV7-2 and TRBJ2-1, with TRBD2 identical over 15 bases. The CDR3 loop spans 15 amino acids. Germline V gene lookup returns CDR1 SGHTA and CDR2 FQGNSA. The ends lost 5 bases at V and 6 bases at J; junction bases unmatched: 2. CDR3: CASSRTSGRANEQFF. CDR3 bases: TGTGCCAGCAGCCGGACTAGCGGGAGGGCCAATGAGCAGTTCTTC.

The rearrangement links TRBV6-2 or TRBV6-3 to TRBJ1-2; the match to TRBD1 covers 7 bases. The germline V gene encodes CDR1 MNHEY and CDR2 SVGEGT. With 2 bases clipped from V and 1 base from J, the junction kept 7 bases outside the gene matches. The CDR3 has 16 residues. CDR3 sequence reads: CASSYRDRAYNYGYTF. The CDR3 coding sequence is TGTGCCAGCAGTTACCGAGACAGGGCATATAACTATGGCTACACCTTC.

There are many counts of this clonotype. The CDR3 loop is CASSQDPGGNTEAFF. The CDR3, as DNA: TGTGCCAGCAGCCAAGACCCGGGAGGGAACACTGAAGCTTTCTTT. This chain joins TRBV5-5 and TRBJ1-1; no clear D gene. The CDR3 consists of 15 residues. CDR1 SGHKS and CDR2 YYEKEE come from the germline V gene (reference sequence). V lost 4 bases and J 1 base, leaving 14 bases between the germline ends.

The chain uses TRBV5-1 and TRBJ2-1; 9 bases align to TRBD1. Germline V CDR1 and CDR2: SGHRS, YFSETQ. J was trimmed by 5 bases and V by 2 bases; bases with no gene match: 2. The CDR3 covers 14 residues. CDR3 nucleotides: TGCGCCAGCAGCTTAAGACAGGGGGACAATGAGCAGTTCTTC. It specifies CASSLRQGDNEQFF.

This clonotype was counted between two and nine times. One base separates it from a far larger clone, so it is likely a read error. The CDR3 here is CASSFLTGAYNEQYF. The CDR3 DNA sequence: TGCGCCAGCAGCTTTTTAACAGGGGCTTACAATGAGCAGTACTTC. The chain links TRBV5-1 to TRBJ2-7, with 7 nucleotides matching TRBD1. V shed 2 bases, J shed 7 bases, and the junction held 12 bases outside the gene matches. The CDR3 is 15 amino acids. Germline V CDR1 and CDR2: SGHRS, YFSETQ.

This clonotype came up many times. The rearrangement links TRBV29-1 to TRBJ2-4; the D gene is possibly TRBD1 (5 bases). V was clipped by 1 base and J by 1 base, with 23 bases between them. The germline V gene has CDR1 SQVTM and CDR2 ANQGSEA. The CDR3 extends over 19 amino acids. CDR3 in amino acids: CSVEGPPPGHLSAKNIQYF. In nucleotides, the CDR3 is TGCAGCGTTGAAGGCCCCCCCCCCGGACACCTCAGTGCCAAAAACATTCAGTACTTC.

This chain uses TRBV12-3 or TRBV12-4 with TRBJ2-7; 9 bases fit TRBD2. J lost 6 bases, V lost 1 base, and 7 bases had no gene match. The length of the CDR3 is 15 residues. The CDR3 loop reads CASSLGPRSGGEQYF. CDR3 nucleotide sequence: TGTGCCAGCAGTTTAGGCCCCCGTAGCGGGGGCGAGCAGTACTTC.

The sample holds many counts of this clonotype. This rearrangement joins TRBV29-1 to TRBJ2-7, with D uncertain. The CDR3 has 11 residues. V shed 6 bases and J shed 0 bases, with 6 bases lying between them. Germline V CDR1 and CDR2: SQVTM, ANQGSEA. CDR3 amino acids: CSVESSYEQYF. CDR3 coding DNA: TGCAGCGTGGAAAGCTCCTACGAGCAGTACTTC.

This clonotype is termed medium-sized. The chain joins TRBV28 to TRBJ2-7; perhaps TRBD2 as D (6 bases). Germline V gives CDR1 MDHEN, CDR2 SYDVKM. This CDR3 is built from 11 residues. Trimming removed 6 bases from V and 7 bases from J, with 10 bases in between. The CDR3 DNA reads as TGTGCCAGCAGCCCGACTAGAGAGCAGTACTTC. Protein sequence: CASSPTREQYF.

This clonotype was detected many times. V gene TRBV5-1 combines with J gene TRBJ2-5; no reliable D call. CDR3 length: 14 residues. Trimming left V 0 bases short and J 2 bases short, with 8 bases between. Germline assignment: CDR1 SGHRS and CDR2 YFSETQ. CDR3 region: CASSLEGTQETQYF. CDR3 nucleotides: TGCGCCAGCAGCTTGGAGGGAACACAAGAGACCCAGTACTTC.

This clonotype showed up many times. The chain is built from TRBV11-3 and TRBJ2-1; 7 nucleotides agree with TRBD1. V lost 6 bases to trimming and J lost 0 bases; unmatched junction nucleotides: 8. The CDR3 loop spans 16 amino acids. The germline gives CDR1 SGHNT, CDR2 YENEEA. The CDR3 region is CASSSGTASSYNEQFF. The CDR3 DNA reads as TGTGCCAGCAGTTCCGGGACAGCCAGCTCCTACAATGAGCAGTTCTTC.

On this clonotype: A far larger clone differs by one base, so this is likely a read error. This chain connects TRBV3-1 to TRBJ2-1; perhaps TRBD1 as D (6 bases). V was shortened by 6 bases and J by 10 bases, with 16 bases between the two germline ends. The CDR3 is made up of 13 amino acids. Germline V gene lookup returns CDR1 LGHDT and CDR2 YNNKEL (reference sequence). CDR3 in amino acids: CASSPGHGYEQFF. In DNA form, the CDR3 reads TGTGCCAGCAGTCCGGGACACGGTTACGAGCAGTTCTTC.

CDR3: CSAPRAGGEAFF. The CDR3 DNA reads as TGCAGTGCCCCCCGGGCAGGGGGTGAAGCTTTCTTT. The chain uses TRBV20-1 and TRBJ1-1; TRBD1 aligns across 7 bases. Germline V gene sequence: CDR1 DFQATT, CDR2 SNEGSKA (reference sequence). The CDR3 spans 12 residues. Trimming cost V 6 bases and J 7 bases; bases outside gene matches: 8.

This sequence joins TRBV28 and TRBJ2-5; TRBD2 is a possible D gene (5 bases). The CDR3 consists of 15 residues. Trimming took 6 bases from V and 2 from J, leaving 16 bases between them. Per germline, CDR1 MDHEN and CDR2 SYDVKM. The CDR3 DNA reads as TGTGCCAGCAGCCGCCGAGGGCCTAATCAAGAGACCCAGTACTTC. Protein sequence: CASSRRGPNQETQYF.

This clonotype showed up many times. The J gene is TRBJ2-2, the V gene TRBV20-1; 13 positions agree with TRBD2. The germline V gene encodes CDR1 DFQATT and CDR2 SNEGSKA (reference sequence). This CDR3 spans 20 amino acids. Trimming cost V 0 bases and J 0 bases; bases outside gene matches: 10. This CDR3 reads CSARDGRRLAGGPNTGELFF. As DNA, the CDR3 is TGCAGTGCTAGAGATGGCAGGCGACTAGCGGGGGGACCGAACACCGGGGAGCTGTTTTTT.

In its sample, this clonotype was seen many times. The V gene is TRBV6-2 or TRBV6-3, the J gene TRBJ2-4, with D possibly matching TRBD2 (6 bases). Germline V gene sequence: CDR1 MNHEY, CDR2 SVGEGT. V shed 6 bases and J shed 3 bases, with 12 bases lying between them. The length of the CDR3 is 14 residues. The CDR3 here is CASRSPGDKNIQYF. Written as DNA, the CDR3 is TGTGCCAGCAGATCCCCGGGGGACAAAAACATTCAGTACTTC.

As to this clonotype: Because the CDR3's place on the DNA is in doubt, the DNA is left out and the CDR3 is given as listed by TCRdb. The chain employs TRBV6-6 and TRBJ2-2; the table's D call, TRBD1, was not checked against the DNA. CDR1 and CDR2 from the germline V gene are MNHNY and SVGAGI (reference sequence). The CDR3 numbers 19 amino acids, ends counted. CDR3: CASSYSKAGSNTGELFFFF.

This clonotype came up once. This chain links TRBV5-1 with TRBJ2-3, with no clear D. This CDR3 has 14 residues. The germline V and J ends were trimmed by 4 bases and 1 base, with 10 bases remaining between them. The germline gives CDR1 SGHRS, CDR2 YFSETQ. This CDR3 is CASSPVAGTDTQYF. The CDR3 DNA sequence: TGCGCCAGCAGCCCCGTGGCCGGCACAGATACGCAGTATTTT.

This clonotype has a count of ten or more. CDR3 sequence (DNA): TGTGCCAGCAGCCCAGCGGGGTACGGGTTGGGGGCCAACGTCCTGACTTTC. This sequence encodes CASSPAGYGLGANVLTF. The chain links TRBV11-2 to TRBJ2-6; TRBD2 agrees at 7 bases. The CDR3 extends over 17 amino acids. CDR1 and CDR2 from the germline V gene are SGHAT and FQNNGV. V trimming: 5 bases; J trimming: 4 bases; junction bases outside the gene matches: 11.

This clonotype was seen ten or more times. The V gene is TRBV7-2, the J gene TRBJ2-3, with D perhaps matching TRBD1 (5 bases). Trimming removed 1 base at V and 0 bases at J, with 8 bases between. Germline V gene lookup returns CDR1 SGHTA and CDR2 FQGNSA. This CDR3 contains 15 residues. The CDR3 loop is CASSLVGLSTDTQYF. The CDR3 coding sequence is TGTGCCAGCAGCTTAGTGGGGCTTAGCACAGATACGCAGTATTTT.

The chain carries TRBV5-1 and TRBJ2-7; D remains ambiguous. The length of the CDR3 is 13 residues. V lost 0 bases, J lost 3 bases, and 7 bases lay in between. Germline assignment: CDR1 SGHRS and CDR2 YFSETQ. The CDR3 reads CASSLDSRYEQYF. The CDR3 DNA follows: TGCGCCAGCAGCTTGGACAGTCGCTACGAGCAGTACTTC.

Concerning this clonotype itself: This sequence is one base from a far larger clone and is likely a read error. CDR3 in amino acids: CASQVEPGSGNEQYF. The CDR3 DNA is TGCGCCAGCCAGGTCGAACCGGGCTCTGGCAATGAGCAGTACTTC. The chain joins TRBV5-1 to TRBJ2-5; unclear D gene. Germline V gene sequence: CDR1 SGHRS, CDR2 YFSETQ. The germline V and J ends were trimmed by 7 bases and 11 bases, with 27 bases remaining between them. The CDR3 contains 15 residues.